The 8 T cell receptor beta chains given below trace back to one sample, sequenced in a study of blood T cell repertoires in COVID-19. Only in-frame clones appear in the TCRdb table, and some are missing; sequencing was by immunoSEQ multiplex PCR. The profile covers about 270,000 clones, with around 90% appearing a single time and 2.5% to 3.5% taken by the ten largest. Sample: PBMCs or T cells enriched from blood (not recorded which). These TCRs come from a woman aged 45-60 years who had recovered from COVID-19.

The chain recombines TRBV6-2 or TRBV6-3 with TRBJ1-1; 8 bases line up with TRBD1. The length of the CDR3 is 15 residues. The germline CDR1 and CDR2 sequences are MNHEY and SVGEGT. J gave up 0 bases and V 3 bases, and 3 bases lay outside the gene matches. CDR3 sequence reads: CASSYRDRLNTEAFF. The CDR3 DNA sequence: TGTGCCAGCAGTTATAGGGACAGGTTGAACACTGAAGCTTTCTTT.

CDR3 in amino acids: CASSGIDRDVSKGNTIYF. DNA of the CDR3: TGCGCCAGCAGCGGGATTGACAGGGACGTCTCTAAAGGAAACACCATATATTTT. The chain couples TRBV5-1 to TRBJ1-3; 7 bases fit TRBD1. There are 18 residues in the CDR3. Germline CDR1 is SGHRS and CDR2 is YFSETQ. V lost 4 bases to trimming and J lost 4 bases; unmatched junction nucleotides: 17.

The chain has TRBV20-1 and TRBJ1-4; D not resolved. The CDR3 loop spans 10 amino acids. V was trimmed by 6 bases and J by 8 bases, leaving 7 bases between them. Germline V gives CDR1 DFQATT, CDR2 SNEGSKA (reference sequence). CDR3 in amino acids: CSAMREKLFF. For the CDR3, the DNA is TGCAGTGCAATGAGAGAAAAACTGTTTTTT.

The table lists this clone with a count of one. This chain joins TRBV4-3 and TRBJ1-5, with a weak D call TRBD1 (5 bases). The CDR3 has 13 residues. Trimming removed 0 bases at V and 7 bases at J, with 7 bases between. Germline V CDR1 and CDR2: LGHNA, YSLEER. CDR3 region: CASSQDRGQPQHF. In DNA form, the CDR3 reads TGCGCCAGCAGCCAAGATCGGGGGCAGCCCCAGCATTTT.

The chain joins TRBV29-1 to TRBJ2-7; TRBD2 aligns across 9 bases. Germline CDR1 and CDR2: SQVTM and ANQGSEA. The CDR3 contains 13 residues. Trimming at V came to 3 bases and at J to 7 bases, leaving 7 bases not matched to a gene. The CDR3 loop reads CSVDLAGGREQYF. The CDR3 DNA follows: TGCAGCGTTGATCTGGCGGGAGGGAGGGAGCAGTACTTC.

The CDR3 nucleotides read TGTGCCAGTAGTATAGAGGCTAGCGGGAGAAGGAGAGATGAGCAGTTCTTC. Translating it yields CASSIEASGRRRDEQFF. The chain links TRBV19 to TRBJ2-1; 10 bases are a match to TRBD2. The germline CDR1 and CDR2 sequences are LNHDA and SQIVND (reference sequence). The V segment lost 0 bases and the J segment 8 bases; nucleotides outside the gene matches: 10. The CDR3 loop spans 17 amino acids.

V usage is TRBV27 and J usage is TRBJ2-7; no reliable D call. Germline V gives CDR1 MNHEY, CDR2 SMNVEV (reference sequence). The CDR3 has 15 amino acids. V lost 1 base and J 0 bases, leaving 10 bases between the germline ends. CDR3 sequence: CASSLYGASSYEQYF. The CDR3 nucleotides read TGTGCCAGCAGTTTATACGGAGCGAGCTCCTACGAGCAGTACTTC.

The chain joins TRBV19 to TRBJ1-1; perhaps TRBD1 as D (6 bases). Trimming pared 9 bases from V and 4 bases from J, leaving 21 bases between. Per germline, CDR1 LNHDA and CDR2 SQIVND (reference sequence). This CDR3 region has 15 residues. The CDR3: CASRVIPTGSTEAFF. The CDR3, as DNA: TGTGCCAGCAGGGTAATTCCGACAGGTTCCACTGAAGCTTTCTTT.